The text below deals with one T cell receptor beta chain. This beta chain lies outside the target of a library built for alpha chains; its clone size means little. The source of the sample is a study of spatial heterogeneity in lung cancer. CDR3 size: 15 residues. The V end was cut by 5 bases, the J end by 3 bases, with 17 bases between. Germline loops: CDR1 SGHVS, CDR2 FNYEAQ. All TCR cDNA molecules were individually tagged with a unique molecular identifier. One entry per CDR3 protein, called by TCRdb with MiXCR from the 5' RACE reads. The profile shows 2,000 to 2,500 distinct CDR3 sequences, approximately 50% of them singletons. Noted time point: blood at routine non-recurrence follow-up after resection. Unsorted tumor, nontumor lung tissue or cryopreserved PBMC supplied the whole RNA.

The chain uses TRBV7-6 and TRBJ2-7; tentative D call: TRBD2 (6 bases). This specimen consisted of PBMCs, obtained at follow-up. The clonotype comes from a female donor with early-stage non-small cell lung cancer. The CDR3 reads CASSPRAGIGYEQYF. CDR3 in DNA: TGTGCCAGCAGCCCGCGTGCGGGAATCGGCTACGAGCAGTACTTC.